Shown below are 28 T cell receptor beta chains from a single sample sequenced in a study of blood T cell repertoires in COVID-19. Only in-frame clones appear in the TCRdb table, and some are missing; sequencing was by immunoSEQ multiplex PCR. The sample contains 100,000 or so clones, about 89% of which appear only once. The source material was peripheral blood. The receptors shown here come from a human donor with acute or convalescent COVID-19. The donor label of this sample is uncertain.

This sequence joins TRBV5-1 and TRBJ1-2; TRBD1 agrees at 7 bases. In germline, CDR1 is SGHRS, CDR2 YFSETQ. After removal of 6 bases from V and 4 bases from J, the junction contained 9 bases not matched to a gene. This CDR3 is built from 14 residues. The DNA for the CDR3 is TGCGCCAGCACCCGACTGGGACAGAGCTATGGCTACACCTTC. It translates to CASTRLGQSYGYTF. Full variable domain (outside the CDR3, taken from reference TRBV5-1 and TRBJ1-2): KAGVTQTPRYLIKTRGQQVTLSCSPISGHRSVSWYQQTPGQGLQFLFEYFSETQRNKGNFPGRFSGRQFSNSRSEMNVSTLELGDSALYLCASTRLGQSYGYTFGSGTRLTVV.

This clone was observed once. The chain couples TRBV28 to TRBJ2-1; D is ambiguous. Between the trimmed V and J ends, which lost 9 bases and 8 bases, there was a span of 8 bases. This CDR3 is built from 10 residues. Looked up from germline, CDR1 is MDHEN and CDR2 is SYDVKM. CDR3 in amino acids: CASKSDEQFF. CDR3 nucleotides: TGTGCCAGTAAGAGTGATGAGCAGTTCTTC.

The gene calls are TRBV30 and TRBJ1-1; D may be TRBD1 (5 bases). Germline V gives CDR1 GTSNPN, CDR2 SVGIG (reference sequence). This CDR3 is built from 12 residues. The V end lost 3 bases, the J end lost 2 bases, and 7 bases lay between the germline ends. The CDR3 DNA reads as TGTGCCTGGAGGGGGGGAAACACTGAAGCTTTCTTT. Translation gives CAWRGGNTEAFF.

The sample holds one count of this clone. This chain uses TRBV6-5 with TRBJ2-2; D is possibly TRBD1 (6 bases). From germline, CDR1 is MNHEY and CDR2 SVGAGI. The V gene lost 4 bases and the J gene lost 6 bases, with 12 bases spanning the gap. The length of the CDR3 is 14 residues. This chain's CDR3 is CASSWQGIAGELFF. Written as DNA, the CDR3 is TGTGCCAGCAGTTGGCAGGGGATTGCCGGGGAGCTGTTTTTT.

The chain joins TRBV6-5 to TRBJ1-6; no firm D call. Germline V gene sequence: CDR1 MNHEY, CDR2 SVGAGI. The V and J ends lost 7 bases and 0 bases respectively, with 10 bases between them. The CDR3 sequence is 15 residues long. DNA for the CDR3: TGTGCCAGCATTTTACAGAGCTCCTATAATTCACCCCTCCACTTT. Its protein product is CASILQSSYNSPLHF.

The chain employs TRBV7-6 and TRBJ2-1, with D hard to call. The V end was cut by 4 bases, the J end by 0 bases, with 10 bases between. This CDR3 is 15 amino acids long. The V gene's germline CDR1 is SGHVS and CDR2 FNYEAQ. This chain's CDR3 is CASSSLVSSYNEQFF. The CDR3 DNA reads as TGTGCCAGCAGCTCGCTAGTAAGCTCCTACAATGAGCAGTTCTTC. The entire variable domain, with the rest obtained from reference TRBV7-6 and TRBJ2-1, is as follows: GAGVSQSPRYKVTKRGQDVALRCDPISGHVSLYWYRQALGQGPEFLTYFNYEAQQDKSGLPNDRFSAERPEGSISTLTIQRTEQRDSAMYRCASSSLVSSYNEQFFGPGTRLTVL.

DNA of the CDR3: TGCGCCAGCAGCTCTGGACAGCTAAATGAGCAGTTCTTC. It encodes CASSSGQLNEQFF. The chain uses TRBV5-1 and TRBJ2-1, with D tentatively TRBD1 (6 bases). Trimming took off 3 bases at V and 7 bases at J, with 11 bases between the two ends. This CDR3 is 13 amino acids long. Germline V gene data show CDR1 as SGHRS and CDR2 as YFSETQ.

The chain links TRBV5-1 to TRBJ2-7, with a tentative D call TRBD1 (5 bases). V was pared by 2 bases and J by 3 bases, with 15 bases between. The CDR3 totals 15 residues. Germline values: CDR1 SGHRS, CDR2 YFSETQ. The CDR3 bases are TGCGCCAGCAGCTTCCAAACAGGTGGAAGCTACGAGCAGTACTTC. Translating it yields CASSFQTGGSYEQYF.

The chain links TRBV19 to TRBJ2-2, with D perhaps matching TRBD1 (6 bases). This CDR3 has 17 amino acids. CDR1 and CDR2 from the germline V gene are LNHDA and SQIVND (reference sequence). Trimming took off 7 bases at V and 0 bases at J, with 18 bases between the two ends. The CDR3 loop is CASTGTPGDPNTGELFF. CDR3 coding DNA: TGTGCCAGTACCGGGACACCCGGTGACCCGAACACCGGGGAGCTGTTTTTT. Full variable domain (remainder filled in from reference TRBV19 and TRBJ2-2): DGGITQSPKYLFRKEGQNVTLSCEQNLNHDAMYWYRQDPGQGLRLIYYSQIVNDFQKGDIAEGYSVSREKKESFPLTVTSAQKNPTAFYLCASTGTPGDPNTGELFFGEGSRLTVL.

The chain links TRBV5-1 to TRBJ1-5; D perhaps matches TRBD1 (6 bases). Germline V lookup: CDR1 SGHRS, CDR2 YFSETQ. This CDR3 has 15 residues. V was clipped by 0 bases and J by 4 bases, with 11 bases between them. The CDR3 DNA follows: TGCGCCAGCAGCTTGGAGGGGGAAAGGAATCAGCCCCAGCATTTT. Translating it yields CASSLEGERNQPQHF.

The chain carries TRBV5-1 and TRBJ2-5, with TRBD1 matching 9 bases. V dropped 3 bases and J dropped 5; count of bases not matched to a gene: 5. The germline V gene encodes CDR1 SGHRS and CDR2 YFSETQ. This CDR3 has 14 residues. Here the CDR3 reads CASSSTGGDETQYF. CDR3 nucleotides: TGCGCCAGCAGCTCAACAGGGGGCGACGAGACCCAGTACTTC. The variable domain in full, with the rest retrieved from reference TRBV5-1 and TRBJ2-5, is KAGVTQTPRYLIKTRGQQVTLSCSPISGHRSVSWYQQTPGQGLQFLFEYFSETQRNKGNFPGRFSGRQFSNSRSEMNVSTLELGDSALYLCASSSTGGDETQYFGPGTRLLVL.

The chain combines TRBV4-2 with TRBJ1-2; 7 nucleotides agree with TRBD1. The CDR3 covers 17 residues. Germline V CDR1 and CDR2: LGHNA, YNFKEQ. V gave up 0 bases and J gave up 6 bases; unmatched junction bases: 13. The CDR3 spells CASSQDLVSRGRDGYTF. CDR3 sequence (DNA): TGTGCCAGCAGCCAAGATTTAGTTTCGAGGGGGCGGGATGGCTACACCTTC.

V and J are TRBV7-9 and TRBJ2-6; D is possibly TRBD1 (6 bases). V was pared by 2 bases and J by 0 bases, with 14 bases between. Germline CDR1 is SEHNR and CDR2 is FQNEAQ (reference sequence). The CDR3 has 18 amino acids. The CDR3 is CASSLIGTQNSGANVLTF. The CDR3 DNA reads as TGTGCCAGCAGCTTAATCGGGACACAAAACTCTGGGGCCAACGTCCTGACTTTC.

This chain joins TRBV5-1 and TRBJ2-3; 8 positions agree with TRBD1. This CDR3 contains 14 residues. CDR1 is SGHRS, CDR2 YFSETQ, per germline. Unmatched junction bases numbered 6, after V lost 4 bases and J lost 5 bases. CDR3 amino acids: CASSTGQGGDTQYF. The CDR3 DNA reads as TGCGCCAGCAGCACAGGACAGGGAGGAGATACGCAGTATTTT.

The V gene is TRBV30, the J gene TRBJ2-3, with TRBD2 matching over 14 bases. Germline loops: CDR1 GTSNPN, CDR2 SVGIG (reference sequence). J was trimmed by 5 bases and V by 6 bases; bases with no gene match: 13. The length of the CDR3 is 17 residues. This chain's CDR3 is CACEGAGTSGSIDTQYF. CDR3 sequence (DNA): TGTGCCTGCGAGGGAGCCGGGACTAGCGGGAGTATAGATACGCAGTATTTT.

The rearrangement links TRBV7-2 to TRBJ2-1; 7 positions agree with TRBD2. V shed 5 bases and J 5 bases; nucleotides not matched to a gene: 9. CDR1 is SGHTA, CDR2 FQGNSA, per germline. CDR3 length equals 15 residues. The CDR3 DNA is TGTGCCAGCAGCCCCAGGTGGGACTATAACAATGAGCAGTTCTTC. Translating gives CASSPRWDYNNEQFF.

The V and J genes are TRBV18 and TRBJ2-7, with a weak D call TRBD2 (6 bases). Per the germline V gene, CDR1 is KGHSH and CDR2 is LQKENI. The V gene lost 2 bases and the J gene lost 3 bases, with 11 bases spanning the gap. CDR3 length: 14 residues. CDR3 sequence (DNA): TGTGCCAGCTCACCATATGCGGGAAACTACGAGCAGTACTTC. Translated, it gives CASSPYAGNYEQYF.

This rearrangement joins TRBV7-8 to TRBJ1-4; 8 positions agree with TRBD1. The CDR3 contains 15 residues. Germline CDR1 reads SGHVS; CDR2 reads FQNEAQ. Trimming cost V 5 bases and J 8 bases; bases outside gene matches: 10. The CDR3 DNA reads TGTGCCAGCAGCCCGCGACAGGGGACGCGGGAAAAACTGTTTTTT. Its translation is CASSPRQGTREKLFF.

The rearrangement joins TRBV20-1 to TRBJ2-2; TRBD2 agrees at 8 bases. The CDR3 sequence is 14 residues long. V lost 3 bases and J lost 5; bases outside the gene matches: 5. The germline CDR1 and CDR2 sequences are DFQATT and SNEGSKA (reference sequence). As DNA, the CDR3 is TGCAGTGCTAGTAAACCTAGCGGGACCGGGGAGCTGTTTTTT. This gives the protein CSASKPSGTGELFF.

This clone was seen a single time. The chain has TRBV6-6 and TRBJ1-2, with 10 bases that match TRBD1. Germline loops: CDR1 MNHNY, CDR2 SVGAGI (reference sequence). The CDR3 consists of 16 residues. V shed 6 bases, J shed 2 bases, and the junction held 9 bases outside the gene matches. CDR3 bases: TGTGCCAGCAGGTCGGACAGGGGGATCCCCAACTATGGCTACACCTTC. Translating gives CASRSDRGIPNYGYTF.

The rearrangement joins TRBV5-4 to TRBJ2-7, with TRBD1 matching over 8 bases. V shed 2 bases and J 2 bases; nucleotides not matched to a gene: 3. CDR1 and CDR2 (germline): SGHNT, YYREEE (reference sequence). This CDR3 contains 14 residues. The CDR3 DNA follows: TGTGCCAGCAGCTTCGACAGGGGAGCCTACGAGCAGTACTTC. This codes for CASSFDRGAYEQYF.

To note about this clone: This CDR3 is also generated by other DNA sequences in the sample. The chain joins TRBV30 to TRBJ1-2; the D is unclear. The CDR3 extends over 11 amino acids. Germline CDR1 is GTSNPN and CDR2 is SVGIG (reference sequence). With 0 bases removed from V and 4 bases from J, the gap between germline ends came to 3 bases. CDR3 residues: CAWSVSYGYTF. In DNA, the CDR3 is TGTGCCTGGAGTGTTAGCTATGGCTACACCTTC.

The chain couples TRBV28 to TRBJ2-7, with TRBD1 as a possible D gene (6 bases). There are 13 residues in the CDR3. The germline V and J ends were trimmed by 3 bases and 4 bases, with 10 bases remaining between them. The germline V gene encodes CDR1 MDHEN and CDR2 SYDVKM. The CDR3 DNA is TGTGCCAGCAGTTTTGTCGACAGGTACGAGCAGTACTTC. It codes for CASSFVDRYEQYF.

The chain employs TRBV28 and TRBJ1-1; 8 nucleotides line up with TRBD1. Germline trimming cut 7 bases from V and 5 bases from J; bases unmatched to any gene: 15. The germline CDR1 and CDR2 sequences are MDHEN and SYDVKM. This CDR3 spans 16 amino acids. CDR3 region: CASIPARGQGGTEAFF. The DNA of the CDR3 is TGTGCCAGCATCCCCGCCAGGGGGCAAGGCGGGACTGAAGCTTTCTTT.

V usage is TRBV18 and J usage is TRBJ2-5, with TRBD1 identical over 8 bases. Trimming at V came to 0 bases and at J to 5 bases, leaving 8 bases not matched to a gene. Germline lookup yields CDR1 KGHSH and CDR2 LQKENI. CDR3 size: 16 residues. CDR3 bases: TGTGCCAGCTCACCACCGTCAGGACAGGGTTGGGAGACCCAGTACTTC. Residues: CASSPPSGQGWETQYF.

The V and J genes are TRBV19 and TRBJ1-1, with D possibly TRBD1 on 6 matching bases. This CDR3 region has 15 residues. The V gene's germline CDR1 is LNHDA and CDR2 SQIVND (reference sequence). Trimming cost V 7 bases and J 4 bases, with 19 bases left between them. CDR3 DNA: TGTGCCAGTACCCCGTGGGCGGGGGGCGGCACTGAAGCTTTCTTT. This codes for CASTPWAGGGTEAFF.

This chain uses TRBV29-1 with TRBJ2-1, with TRBD1 identical over 7 bases. Trimming took 4 bases from V and 4 from J; bases not matched to a gene: 1. This CDR3 is built from 12 residues. CDR1 and CDR2 (germline): SQVTM, ANQGSEA. The CDR3 sequence is CSVVGQYNEQFF. The DNA of the CDR3 is TGCAGCGTTGTGGGACAGTACAATGAGCAGTTCTTC.

The chain employs TRBV19 and TRBJ2-7, with D perhaps matching TRBD2 (6 bases). Germline V gene lookup returns CDR1 LNHDA and CDR2 SQIVND (reference sequence). V was cut by 4 bases and J by 0 bases, with 13 bases left in between. The CDR3 has 15 amino acids. CDR3 region: CASSRKAGLSYEQYF. The CDR3 nucleotides read TGTGCCAGTAGTAGGAAAGCGGGTCTCTCCTACGAGCAGTACTTC.